Following are 25 T cell receptor beta chains from one sample sequenced in a study of T cell responses to AZD1222 COVID-19 vaccine. Sequencing used immunoSEQ multiplex PCR; TCRdb keeps in-frame clones, though not all of them. The table has roughly 100,000 clones, more than 85% seen once. Sequenced material: peripheral blood, taken on day 0 of AZD1222 vaccination. All receptors derive from an adult in good health.

This clone was counted between two and nine times. The J gene is TRBJ1-3, the V gene TRBV30; D ambiguous. This CDR3 has 10 residues. Germline V lookup: CDR1 GTSNPN, CDR2 SVGIG (reference sequence). Trimming stripped 1 base from V and 6 bases from J, with 1 base between. This CDR3 reads CAWSANTIYF. The CDR3 DNA reads as TGTGCCTGGAGTGCAAACACCATATATTTT.

This clone showed up just once. The V call is TRBV28, the J call TRBJ1-2; 7 positions match TRBD1. V gave up 5 bases and J gave up 0 bases; unmatched junction bases: 3. CDR1 and CDR2 from the germline V gene are MDHEN and SYDVKM. The CDR3 covers 14 residues. The CDR3 region has the DNA TGTGCCAGCAGTCCAGGGGGAGCTAACTATGGCTACACCTTC. It yields the protein CASSPGGANYGYTF.

This sequence joins TRBV24-1 and TRBJ2-3; D is perhaps TRBD2 (5 bases). Trimming took 5 bases from V and 2 from J, leaving 10 bases between them. CDR3 length equals 14 residues. Germline V gene lookup returns CDR1 KGHDR and CDR2 SFDVKD. The CDR3 is CATSGGALTDTQYF. The CDR3 DNA follows: TGTGCCACCAGTGGGGGAGCTCTCACAGATACGCAGTATTTT.

The rearrangement uses TRBV19 and TRBJ2-5, with D perhaps being TRBD1 or TRBD2 (6 bases each). This CDR3 spans 14 amino acids. Trimming cost V 6 bases and J 4 bases, with 15 bases left between them. CDR1 and CDR2 (germline): LNHDA, SQIVND (reference sequence). Written as DNA, the CDR3 is TGTGCCAGTAGAGAGGGTGGGGGGCGAGAGACCCAGTACTTC. Translation: CASREGGGRETQYF. Complete variable domain (other parts from reference TRBV19 and TRBJ2-5): DGGITQSPKYLFRKEGQNVTLSCEQNLNHDAMYWYRQDPGQGLRLIYYSQIVNDFQKGDIAEGYSVSREKKESFPLTVTSAQKNPTAFYLCASREGGGRETQYFGPGTRLLVL.

V usage is TRBV30 and J usage is TRBJ2-7, with a tentative D call TRBD2 (6 bases). The germline V and J ends were trimmed by 2 bases and 6 bases, with 8 bases remaining between them. Germline V gene data show CDR1 as GTSNPN and CDR2 as SVGIG (reference sequence). CDR3 length equals 11 residues. The CDR3, as DNA: TGTGCCTGGAGTTTGACTAGCGAGCAGTACTTC. Residues: CAWSLTSEQYF.

The V call is TRBV30, the J call TRBJ2-1; D tentatively reads TRBD1 or TRBD2 (5 bases each). CDR3 length: 11 amino acids. Germline CDR1 GTSNPN, CDR2 SVGIG (reference sequence). V was trimmed by 1 base and J by 9 bases, leaving 7 bases between them. The CDR3: CAWSEGSEQFF. Written as DNA, the CDR3 is TGTGCCTGGAGTGAGGGGAGTGAGCAGTTCTTC.

V and J are TRBV28 and TRBJ1-2, with D maybe TRBD1 (5 bases). This CDR3 spans 15 amino acids. The V end was cut by 7 bases, the J end by 4 bases, with 19 bases between. CDR1 and CDR2 from the germline V gene are MDHEN and SYDVKM. The CDR3 loop is CASTPGGKETYGYTF. The DNA for the CDR3 is TGTGCCAGCACCCCGGGGGGGAAGGAAACCTATGGCTACACCTTC.

The chain uses TRBV19 and TRBJ1-1; D is unresolved. The CDR3 contains 13 residues. Trimming cost V 4 bases and J 0 bases, with 6 bases left between them. The germline gives CDR1 LNHDA, CDR2 SQIVND (reference sequence). DNA of the CDR3: TGTGCCAGTAGTAGGTCGATGAACACTGAAGCTTTCTTT. Its protein product is CASSRSMNTEAFF.

J is TRBJ1-2 and V is TRBV7-9; 8 positions match TRBD1. Unmatched junction bases numbered 3, after V lost 4 bases and J lost 5 bases. The germline V gene has CDR1 SEHNR and CDR2 FQNEAQ (reference sequence). The CDR3 extends over 13 amino acids. CDR3 nucleotides: TGTGCCAGCAGCTGGGGACAGGCTTATGGCTACACCTTC. The encoded protein is CASSWGQAYGYTF.

The rearrangement links TRBV11-3 to TRBJ2-2, with 11 bases that match TRBD1. CDR1 is SGHNT and CDR2 is YENEEA in the germline V gene. V lost 5 bases, J lost 3 bases, and 8 bases stayed unmatched. The CDR3 runs 17 residues. The CDR3 protein is CASSPGQGARHTGELFF. CDR3 nucleotides: TGTGCCAGCAGCCCAGGACAGGGGGCAAGGCACACCGGGGAGCTGTTTTTT. The full variable domain, its missing parts supplied by reference TRBV11-3 and TRBJ2-2, is EAGVVQSPRYKIIEKKQPVAFWCNPISGHNTLYWYLQNLGQGPELLIRYENEEAVDDSQLPKDRFSAERLKGVDSTLKIQPAELGDSAVYLCASSPGQGARHTGELFFGEGSRLTVL.

The chain uses TRBV18 and TRBJ1-1; D is ambiguous. The CDR3 spans 13 residues. Looked up from germline, CDR1 is KGHSH and CDR2 is LQKENI. V was cut by 3 bases and J by 7 bases, with 12 bases left in between. CDR3 sequence reads: CASSPQTSREAFF. The CDR3 nucleotides are TGTGCCAGCTCACCGCAGACAAGTCGTGAAGCTTTCTTT.

This clone was picked up a small number of times. V is TRBV19 and J is TRBJ2-3, with 8 nucleotides matching TRBD2. Germline V lookup: CDR1 LNHDA, CDR2 SQIVND (reference sequence). The CDR3 loop spans 13 amino acids. With 5 bases clipped from V and 5 bases from J, the junction kept 3 bases outside the gene matches. CDR3 residues: CASSVSGEDTQYF. Here the CDR3 DNA reads TGTGCCAGTAGTGTTAGCGGGGAAGATACGCAGTATTTT.

CDR3 residues: CASGLTGREQFF. The CDR3 DNA follows: TGTGCTAGTGGGCTTACAGGGCGGGAGCAGTTCTTC. V is TRBV12-5 and J is TRBJ2-1, with D perhaps matching TRBD1 (6 bases). The V and J ends lost 6 bases and 10 bases respectively, with 13 bases between them. The length of the CDR3 is 12 residues. Germline V CDR1 and CDR2: LGHNT, FRNRAP.

This rearrangement joins TRBV2 to TRBJ2-1; no reliable D call. Germline CDR1 reads SNHLY; CDR2 reads FYNNEI. V was pared by 4 bases and J by 3 bases, with 10 bases between. This CDR3 has 14 residues. This CDR3 reads CASSVNSLYNEQFF. CDR3 coding DNA: TGTGCCAGCAGTGTTAATTCACTCTACAATGAGCAGTTCTTC.

The chain combines TRBV11-2 with TRBJ2-1; 11 bases match TRBD2. Trimming at V came to 6 bases and at J to 0 bases, leaving 4 bases not matched to a gene. The CDR3 runs 16 residues. Germline-derived CDR1 and CDR2 are SGHAT and FQNNGV. The CDR3 here is CASSRLAGYSYNEQFF. In DNA, the CDR3 is TGTGCCAGCAGTCGACTAGCGGGATACTCCTACAATGAGCAGTTCTTC.

This clone is a singleton in its sample. The chain carries TRBV19 and TRBJ2-2; 10 bases are shared with TRBD1. Germline lookup yields CDR1 LNHDA and CDR2 SQIVND (reference sequence). The CDR3 loop spans 16 amino acids. Losses at the gene ends were 6 bases for V and 4 bases for J; bases not matched to a gene: 8. The CDR3 sequence is CASRPGTGASTGELFF. The DNA of the CDR3 is TGTGCCAGTAGACCCGGGACAGGGGCAAGCACCGGGGAGCTGTTTTTT.

The chain employs TRBV27 and TRBJ2-5; 9 nucleotides match TRBD1. This CDR3 comprises 17 residues. The V gene's germline CDR1 is MNHEY and CDR2 SMNVEV (reference sequence). With V trimmed by 3 bases and J by 2 bases, 10 bases remained unmatched. This CDR3 reads CASSLWYRGRGQETQYF. In DNA form, the CDR3 reads TGTGCCAGCAGTTTGTGGTACAGGGGGCGCGGGCAAGAGACCCAGTACTTC.

The chain has TRBV11-3 and TRBJ1-2; possibly TRBD1 for D (5 bases). From germline, CDR1 is SGHNT and CDR2 YENEEA. There are 16 residues in the CDR3. Trimming removed 2 bases at V and 3 bases at J, with 16 bases between. Here the CDR3 reads CASSLRPAGTDYGYTF. DNA of the CDR3: TGTGCCAGCAGCTTAAGGCCGGCCGGGACCGACTATGGCTACACCTTC.

The V and J genes are TRBV7-3 and TRBJ1-1; D unresolved. The length of the CDR3 is 13 residues. V gave up 5 bases and J gave up 4 bases, with 11 bases separating them. The germline gives CDR1 SGHTA, CDR2 FQGTGA. The CDR3 nucleotides are TGTGCCAGCAGCCTCTCGAAGGGCACTGAAGCTTTCTTT. It codes for CASSLSKGTEAFF.

V is TRBV7-2 and J is TRBJ2-5, with TRBD2 matching over 12 bases. The CDR3 is 14 amino acids. J was trimmed by 4 bases and V by 7 bases; bases with no gene match: 4. In germline, CDR1 is SGHTA, CDR2 FQGNSA. The CDR3 nucleotides are TGTGCCAGCACCGGACTAGCGGGGCGAGAGACCCAGTACTTC. It encodes CASTGLAGRETQYF.

Only a few counts were recorded for this clone. CDR3 in DNA: TGTGCCAGCAGCTTAGCGCGGGGCAGGACTGGCTACACCTTC. Residues: CASSLARGRTGYTF. The chain uses TRBV7-2 and TRBJ1-2; possible D gene TRBD1, 5 bases. CDR1 SGHTA and CDR2 FQGNSA come from the germline V gene. V was clipped by 0 bases and J by 7 bases, with 12 bases between them. The CDR3 consists of 14 residues.

V and J are TRBV5-5 and TRBJ1-2, with TRBD1 identical over 11 bases. The J segment lost 2 bases and the V segment lost 0 bases, leaving 3 bases of the junction unmatched. The CDR3 has 16 amino acids. Looked up from germline, CDR1 is SGHKS and CDR2 is YYEKEE (reference sequence). The CDR3 bases are TGTGCCAGCAGCTTGGCCGGGACAGGGGGAAACTATGGCTACACCTTC. Translating gives CASSLAGTGGNYGYTF. The full variable domain, rest sourced from reference TRBV5-5 and TRBJ1-2, is DAGVTQSPTHLIKTRGQQVTLRCSPISGHKSVSWYQQVLGQGPQFIFQYYEKEERGRGNFPDRFSARQFPNYSSELNVNALLLGDSALYLCASSLAGTGGNYGYTFGSGTRLTVV.

The chain recombines TRBV5-1 with TRBJ2-1; D not certain. CDR1 and CDR2 from the germline V gene are SGHRS and YFSETQ. Trimming stripped 0 bases from V and 6 bases from J, with 10 bases between. This CDR3 comprises 14 residues. CDR3 amino acids: CASSLDVYLNEQFF. The CDR3 DNA reads TGCGCCAGCAGCTTGGATGTCTACCTCAATGAGCAGTTCTTC.

The chain couples TRBV3-1 (or the pseudogene TRBV3-2) to TRBJ1-4; unclear D gene. The CDR3 is 15 amino acids. With 5 bases removed from V and 5 bases from J, the gap between germline ends came to 15 bases. Germline values: CDR1 LGHDT, CDR2 YNNKEL (reference sequence). The CDR3 protein is CASSSTVEGNEKLFF. The CDR3 coding sequence is TGTGCCAGCAGCTCTACGGTTGAAGGCAATGAAAAACTGTTTTTT.

This rearrangement joins TRBV4-3 to TRBJ2-1; the D gene is possibly TRBD1 (5 bases). Trimming pared 4 bases from V and 2 bases from J, leaving 12 bases between. Germline CDR1 LGHNA, CDR2 YSLEER. The CDR3 has 15 residues. The CDR3 nucleotides read TGCGCCAGCAGCCCCGACCCGACAGCCTACAATGAGCAGTTCTTC. Translating it yields CASSPDPTAYNEQFF.